This TCR beta chain was sequenced for a study of T cell responses to AZD1222 COVID-19 vaccine. Findings and limits, study-wide: In a largely white British group with more females than males, clonal diversity was possibly underestimated.

TCRdb keeps only in-frame clones here, not all; method: immunoSEQ multiplex PCR. The data show fewer than 30,000 clones, around 80% seen once. Germline V lookup: CDR1 SGHDT, CDR2 YYEEEE. V lost 4 bases to trimming and J lost 5 bases; unmatched junction nucleotides: 5. CDR3 length equals 13 residues. With respect to this clone: The antigen is undetermined.

The source of this sequence is an adult in good health. The rearrangement joins TRBV5-6 to TRBJ1-2; 7 bases are shared with TRBD1. Sequenced here: peripheral blood, sampled on day 0 of AZD1222 vaccination. DNA for the CDR3: TGTGCCAGCAGCGCAACAGGGGAATATGGCTACACCTTC. Protein sequence: CASSATGEYGYTF.